This T cell receptor beta chain was retrieved from a study of T cell responses to AZD1222 COVID-19 vaccine. This CDR3 is 16 amino acids long. The V end was cut by 1 base, the J end by 0 bases, with 7 bases between. Germline values: CDR1 SNHLY, CDR2 FYNNEI. This table comes from immunoSEQ multiplex PCR, and its TCRdb copy is limited to in-frame clones, with some not included. The repertoire includes fewer than 150,000 clones, roughly 90% of them detected once, and roughly 4.7% sits in the top ten. General observations from the study: Following two doses of AZD1222, Spike-specific TCR breadth and depth rose. Donors in the cohort were predominantly white British and more often female, and clonal diversity was possibly underestimated.

Worth noting for this clone: As yet, its antigen is unknown.

The chain carries TRBV2 and TRBJ1-6; D is unclear. The clonotype was recovered from an adult in good health. The sample was peripheral blood, taken on day 0 of AZD1222 vaccination. The CDR3 protein is CASSEVLDSYNSPLHF. The CDR3 DNA sequence: TGTGCCAGCAGTGAAGTTTTGGACTCCTATAATTCACCCCTCCACTTT.